Following are 21 T cell receptor beta chains from one sample sequenced in a study of blood T cell repertoires in COVID-19. Produced via immunoSEQ multiplex PCR; TCRdb's table is partial and in-frame only. The sample yields more than 110,000 clones, roughly 89% seen once. The specimen was peripheral blood. Receptors were obtained from a man in his 60s with active or convalescent COVID-19.

J is TRBJ2-7 and V is TRBV3-1 (or the pseudogene TRBV3-2); TRBD2 agrees at 8 bases. The CDR3 is 15 residues long. Germline-derived CDR1 and CDR2 are LGHDT and YNNKEL (reference sequence). J was trimmed by 2 bases and V by 4 bases; bases with no gene match: 7. The CDR3 spells CASSPPRGGAYEQYF. CDR3 DNA: TGTGCCAGCAGCCCCCCCCGGGGGGGGGCCTACGAGCAGTACTTC.

This clone was detected only once. The chain uses TRBV4-3 and TRBJ1-5; D not resolved. This CDR3 spans 13 amino acids. V dropped 2 bases and J dropped 7 bases, with 9 bases sitting between them. CDR1 LGHNA and CDR2 YSLEER come from the germline V gene. CDR3 sequence reads: CASSQTEEQPQHF. CDR3 nucleotide sequence: TGCGCCAGCAGCCAAACGGAGGAGCAGCCCCAGCATTTT.

V and J are TRBV19 and TRBJ1-2; TRBD1 is a possible D gene (5 bases). This CDR3 spans 14 amino acids. Germline V gene sequence: CDR1 LNHDA, CDR2 SQIVND (reference sequence). V dropped 9 bases and J dropped 1 base, with 15 bases sitting between them. CDR3 protein: CASRGRGRNYGYTF. Written as DNA, the CDR3 is TGTGCCAGCCGAGGAAGGGGTCGTAACTATGGCTACACCTTC.

This clone was seen more than once but under ten times. CDR3 sequence: CAKRVSGGSRDEQFF. In DNA form, the CDR3 reads TGTGCTAAGAGGGTTAGCGGGGGGTCTAGGGATGAGCAGTTCTTC. The chain uses TRBV9 and TRBJ2-1; 10 bases are shared with TRBD2. The CDR3 is 15 amino acids. CDR1 is SGDLS, CDR2 YYNGEE, per germline.

The rearrangement joins TRBV9 to TRBJ1-1, with 7 bases aligning to TRBD1. Germline loops: CDR1 SGDLS, CDR2 YYNGEE. V dropped 0 bases and J dropped 11; count of bases not matched to a gene: 13. The CDR3 has 15 residues. In nucleotides, the CDR3 is TGTGCCAGCAGCGTAGGTACCGGGACAGACAAGGAGGCTTTCTTT. Protein product: CASSVGTGTDKEAFF.

The CDR3 DNA reads as TGTGCCAGCAGCTTGGGAGGGACAGAAGTGCGGGCCAAAAACATTCAGTACTTC. Its protein is CASSLGGTEVRAKNIQYF. The genes are TRBV5-7 and TRBJ2-4; 7 nucleotides align to TRBD1. TRBV5-7 is marked as an open reading frame, function uncertain. V shed 0 bases, J shed 1 base, and the junction held 10 bases outside the gene matches. CDR3 length: 18 residues.

The V gene is TRBV18, the J gene TRBJ1-1; tentatively, D is TRBD1 (6 bases). CDR1 and CDR2 (germline): KGHSH, LQKENI. Trimming removed 6 bases at V and 0 bases at J, with 14 bases between. This CDR3 has 15 residues. For the CDR3, the DNA is TGTGCCAGCTCCGAACACAGGGACATGAACACTGAAGCTTTCTTT. This gives the protein CASSEHRDMNTEAFF.

The chain links TRBV6-6 to TRBJ1-1, with a tentative D call TRBD1 (6 bases). The germline V gene has CDR1 MNHNY and CDR2 SVGAGI (reference sequence). The CDR3 loop spans 15 amino acids. With 2 bases removed from V and 4 bases from J, the gap between germline ends came to 14 bases. The CDR3 DNA sequence: TGTGCCAGCAGTTACCCTCTCCGAGGGGGCACTGAAGCTTTCTTT. Its protein is CASSYPLRGGTEAFF.

The chain uses TRBV5-1 and TRBJ2-3; D is perhaps TRBD1 (5 bases). CDR1 SGHRS and CDR2 YFSETQ come from the germline V gene. The CDR3 has 15 amino acids. Between the trimmed V and J ends, which lost 4 bases and 2 bases, there was a span of 14 bases. The CDR3 bases are TGCGCCAGCAGCCATGGGGCGGACCCCACAGATACGCAGTATTTT. This gives the protein CASSHGADPTDTQYF.

The chain joins TRBV19 to TRBJ1-2, with 7 positions matching TRBD1. This CDR3 has 14 residues. Trimming cost V 4 bases and J 2 bases; bases outside gene matches: 4. In germline, CDR1 is LNHDA, CDR2 SQIVND (reference sequence). The CDR3 nucleotides read TGTGCCAGTAGTACAGGGGGTTCCAACTATGGCTACACCTTC. Its translation: CASSTGGSNYGYTF.

Comments on this clone: Additional DNA sequences in this sample encode the identical CDR3. This chain joins TRBV7-3 and TRBJ2-1, with 7 nucleotides matching TRBD2. CDR1 and CDR2 (germline): SGHTA, FQGTGA. After removal of 3 bases from V and 5 bases from J, the junction contained 1 base not matched to a gene. This CDR3 spans 13 amino acids. The CDR3 here is CASSLGTNNEQFF. CDR3 bases: TGTGCCAGCAGCTTGGGGACTAACAATGAGCAGTTCTTC.

The chain combines TRBV6-5 with TRBJ1-1, with unresolved D. The CDR3 extends over 13 amino acids. Germline CDR1 is MNHEY and CDR2 is SVGAGI. V lost 0 bases, J lost 5 bases, and 7 bases lay in between. The CDR3 is CASSYSLATEAFF. CDR3 DNA sequence: TGTGCCAGCAGTTACTCTTTGGCAACTGAAGCTTTCTTT.

V is TRBV30 and J is TRBJ2-3; 10 positions match TRBD2. The CDR3 is 15 residues long. Trimming took 0 bases from V and 4 from J; bases not matched to a gene: 4. The germline V gene encodes CDR1 GTSNPN and CDR2 SVGIG (reference sequence). The CDR3 DNA sequence: TGTGCCTGGAGTGTGGGACTAGCGTTTTCAGATACGCAGTATTTT. Translating gives CAWSVGLAFSDTQYF.

This clone was counted a few times. This chain uses TRBV2 with TRBJ1-4, with a possible D match to TRBD1 (6 bases). V lost 3 bases and J 7 bases, leaving 15 bases between the germline ends. The CDR3 runs 15 residues. From germline, CDR1 is SNHLY and CDR2 FYNNEI. CDR3 DNA sequence: TGTGCCAGCAGTGAGATGGGCGTAGGGGGTGAAAAACTGTTTTTT. This translates into CASSEMGVGGEKLFF.

The J gene is TRBJ2-5, the V gene TRBV28, with TRBD1 matching over 8 bases. V lost 8 bases, J lost 0 bases, and 8 bases stayed unmatched. Germline loops: CDR1 MDHEN, CDR2 SYDVKM. The CDR3 is 15 residues long. The CDR3 nucleotides are TGTGCCAGCCTATTCCAGGGGGCAAACCAAGAGACCCAGTACTTC. Its protein product is CASLFQGANQETQYF.

CDR3 nucleotides: TGTGCCAGCAGTACAGGGGATGGCTACACCTTC. Its translation: CASSTGDGYTF. The chain links TRBV2 to TRBJ1-2; TRBD1 agrees at 7 bases. Unmatched junction bases numbered 0, after V lost 5 bases and J lost 6 bases. This CDR3 contains 11 residues. Germline CDR1 is SNHLY and CDR2 is FYNNEI. Together with reference TRBV2 and TRBJ1-2, the CDR3 gives the full variable domain: EPEVTQTPSHQVTQMGQEVILRCVPISNHLYFYWYRQILGQKVEFLVSFYNNEISEKSEIFDDQFSVERPDGSNFTLKIRSTKLEDSAMYFCASSTGDGYTFGSGTRLTVV.

J is TRBJ2-3 and V is TRBV19, with a possible D match to TRBD2 (6 bases). The CDR3 is 14 residues long. Germline V lookup: CDR1 LNHDA, CDR2 SQIVND (reference sequence). Trimming shortened V by 11 bases and J by 3 bases, and 18 bases separated the two germline ends. CDR3 DNA sequence: TGTGCCGTTCAGAGCGGGTCCGCTACAGATACGCAGTATTTT. Translated: CAVQSGSATDTQYF.

The chain uses TRBV6-2 or TRBV6-3 and TRBJ2-3; tentatively, D is TRBD2 (6 bases). V dropped 5 bases and J dropped 0 bases, with 12 bases sitting between them. This CDR3 comprises 15 residues. Per the germline V gene, CDR1 is MNHEY and CDR2 is SVGEGT. The CDR3 DNA reads as TGTGCCAGCAGTAACCGGGACTCCAGCACAGATACGCAGTATTTT. Protein product: CASSNRDSSTDTQYF.

The rearrangement links TRBV9 to TRBJ2-7; weak D call: TRBD2 (6 bases). Germline-derived CDR1 and CDR2 are SGDLS and YYNGEE. The CDR3 covers 15 residues. Trimming stripped 4 bases from V and 7 bases from J, with 21 bases between. The CDR3 loop reads CASSPRERDVGEQYF. Here the CDR3 DNA reads TGTGCCAGCAGCCCCCGGGAGAGGGACGTTGGAGAGCAGTACTTC.

The chain links TRBV5-5 to TRBJ1-1; no clear D. V was pared by 5 bases and J by 0 bases, with 8 bases between. The CDR3 loop spans 13 amino acids. Germline assignment: CDR1 SGHKS and CDR2 YYEKEE (reference sequence). The CDR3 region has the DNA TGTGCCAGCAGATTTTCCATGAACACTGAAGCTTTCTTT. Residues: CASRFSMNTEAFF.

The CDR3 bases are TGTGCCAGCTCACCACCAGGGGGCGCAGAGACCCAGTACTTC. This sequence encodes CASSPPGGAETQYF. The chain carries TRBV18 and TRBJ2-5; the match to TRBD1 covers 7 bases. Germline CDR1 and CDR2: KGHSH and LQKENI. This CDR3 is built from 14 residues. Trimming cost V 0 bases and J 4 bases; bases outside gene matches: 2.